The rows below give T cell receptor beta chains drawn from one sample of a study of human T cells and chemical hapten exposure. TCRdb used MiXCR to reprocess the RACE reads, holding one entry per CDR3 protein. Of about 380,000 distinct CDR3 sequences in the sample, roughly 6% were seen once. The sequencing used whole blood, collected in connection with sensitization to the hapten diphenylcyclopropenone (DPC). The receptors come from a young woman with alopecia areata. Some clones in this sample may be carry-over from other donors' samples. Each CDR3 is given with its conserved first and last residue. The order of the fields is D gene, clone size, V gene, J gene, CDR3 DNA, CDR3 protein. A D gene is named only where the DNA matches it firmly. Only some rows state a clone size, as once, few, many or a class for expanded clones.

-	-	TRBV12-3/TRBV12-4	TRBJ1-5	TGTGCCAGCAGTACGGACTGGGGAACCAGTCAGCCCCAGCATTTT	CASSTDWGTSQPQHF
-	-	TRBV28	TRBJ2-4	TGTGCCAGCAGTTTGAGAAATTTGGGGGAACCGGGCCCCAAAAACATTCAGTACTTC	CASSLRNLGEPGPKNIQYF
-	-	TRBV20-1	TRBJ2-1	TGCAGTGGTGGGGCTAGGGCTACCTTATACAATGAGCAGTTCTTC	CSGGARATLYNEQFF
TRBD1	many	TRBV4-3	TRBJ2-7	TGCGCCAGCAGCCTTCGGACAGGGGAGTACGAGCAGTACTTC	CASSLRTGEYEQYF
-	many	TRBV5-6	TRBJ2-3	TGTGCCAGCAGTTCTCCGGGACTCAGCACAGATACGCAGTATTTT	CASSSPGLSTDTQYF
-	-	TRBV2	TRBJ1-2	TGTGCCAGCAGCCAGACAGGACCTAACTATGGCTACACCTTC	CASSQTGPNYGYTF
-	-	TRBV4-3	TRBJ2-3	TGCGCCAGCAGAAAAAATCGGGGGATTAGCACAGATACGCAGTATTTT	CASRKNRGISTDTQYF
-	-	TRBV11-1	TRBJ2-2	TGTGCCAGCAGGACGGGGCCTGCGAACACCGGGGAGCTGTTTTTT	CASRTGPANTGELFF
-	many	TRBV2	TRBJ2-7	TGTGCCAGCACCTCGACAGACACCTACGAGCAGTACTTC	CASTSTDTYEQYF
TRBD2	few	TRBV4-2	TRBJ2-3	TGTGCCAGCAGCCAAGAGTTAGCGGGGGGGAATACGCAGTATTTT	CASSQELAGGNTQYF
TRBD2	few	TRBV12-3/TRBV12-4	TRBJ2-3	TGTGCCACGAAAGCGGGGGTTAGCACAGATACGCAGTATTTT	CATKAGVSTDTQYF
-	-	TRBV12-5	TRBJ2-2	TGTGCTAGTGGTTCGGAGACGAACACCGGGGAGCTGTTTTTT	CASGSETNTGELFF
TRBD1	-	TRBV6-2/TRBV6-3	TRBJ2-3	TGTGCCAGCAGTTGGGGTGACAGGGCCACAGATACGCAGTATTTT	CASSWGDRATDTQYF
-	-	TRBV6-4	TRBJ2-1	TGTGCCAGCAGTGTGGCCCCGAACAATGAGCAGTTCTTC	CASSVAPNNEQFF
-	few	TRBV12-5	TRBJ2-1	TGTGCTAGTGGTTCAGGGGTAGAGCCGCAGTTCTTC	CASGSGVEPQFF
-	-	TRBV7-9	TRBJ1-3	TGTGCCAGCAGCTTGCTAACAGGCGGAAACACCATATATTTT	CASSLLTGGNTIYF
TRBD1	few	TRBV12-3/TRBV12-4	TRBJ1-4	TGTGCCAGCAGCCCAGGGGGGAGAGATGAAAAACTGTTTTTT	CASSPGGRDEKLFF
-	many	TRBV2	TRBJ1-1	TGTGCCAGCAGTGAAATTTCGGCCCAAGCTTTCTTT	CASSEISAQAFF
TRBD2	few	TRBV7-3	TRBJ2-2	TGTGCCAGCAGCTTACCCGGTCGGGGGGACACCGGGGAGCTGTTTTTT	CASSLPGRGDTGELFF
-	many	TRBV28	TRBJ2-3	TGTGCCAGCAGTTTAGGTCCGCCCCCAGATACGCAGTATTTT	CASSLGPPPDTQYF
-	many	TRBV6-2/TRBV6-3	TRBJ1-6	TGTGCCAGCAGCCGACTCGGGGCAGGGGCCTTCGATAATTCACCCCTCCACTTT	CASSRLGAGAFDNSPLHF
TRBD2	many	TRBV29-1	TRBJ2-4	TGCAGCGCTAGCGGGGGGAGGAACATTCAGTACTTC	CSASGGRNIQYF
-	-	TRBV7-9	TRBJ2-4	TGTGCCAGCAGCCTCGCCAACTTAGCCAAAAACATTCAGTACTTC	CASSLANLAKNIQYF
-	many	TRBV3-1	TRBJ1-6	TGTGCCAGCAGCCAGGCCTACATGTCACCCCTCCACTTT	CASSQAYMSPLHF
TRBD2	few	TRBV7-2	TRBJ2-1	TGTGCCAGCAGCCCATGGGGGCGGCTAGCGGGGGCCAGCTCCTACAATGAGCAGTTCTTC	CASSPWGRLAGASSYNEQFF
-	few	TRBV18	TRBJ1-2	TGTGCCAGCTCGGCCACTGACAGGCTTCCCACCTTC	CASSATDRLPTF
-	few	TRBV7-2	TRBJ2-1	TGTGCCAGCAGCCCAAGATTGTGGGGGTACAATGAGCAGTTCTTC	CASSPRLWGYNEQFF
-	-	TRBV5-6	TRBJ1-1	TGTGCCAGCAGCTTGGGGAGGCGCCGTTTCTTT	CASSLGRRRFF
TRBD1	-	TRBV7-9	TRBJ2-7	TGTGCCAGCAGCGTTCCGGGACAGGCGAGCTCCTACGAGCAGTACTTC	CASSVPGQASSYEQYF
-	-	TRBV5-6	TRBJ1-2	TGTGCCAGCGCGGCAGGGGTCGGCTATGGCTACACCTTC	CASAAGVGYGYTF
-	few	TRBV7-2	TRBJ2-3	TGTGCCAGCAGCTTTGGTGGAGATACGCAGTATTTT	CASSFGGDTQYF
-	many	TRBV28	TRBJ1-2	TGTGCCAGCAGTTTGCGCAGTTCCTATCCCCTCTTC	CASSLRSSYPLF
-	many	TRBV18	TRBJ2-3	TGTGCCAGCTCACCAAAGGGCCTCAGCCTCACAGATACGCAGTATTTT	CASSPKGLSLTDTQYF
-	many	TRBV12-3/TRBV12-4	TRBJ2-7	TGTGCCAGCAGTTTTGAGACAGGTTCCTACGAGCAGTACTTC	CASSFETGSYEQYF
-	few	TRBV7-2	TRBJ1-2	TGTGCCAGCAGCTTAGGCGGGGCAGGGAAGGGAGAAGGCTACACCTTC	CASSLGGAGKGEGYTF
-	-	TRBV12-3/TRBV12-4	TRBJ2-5	TGTGCCAGCAGTTTAGCGCTGGAGGTCCAGTACTTC	CASSLALEVQYF
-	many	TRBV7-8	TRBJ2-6	TGTGCCAGCAGCTTTTACAGGGTACTGGTTGGTCTCTCTGGGGCCAACGTCCTGACTTTC	CASSFYRVLVGLSGANVLTF
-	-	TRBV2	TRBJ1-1	TGTGCCAGCTTCCGACACCCGAACACTGAAGCTTTCTTT	CASFRHPNTEAFF
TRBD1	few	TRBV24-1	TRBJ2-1	TGTGCCACCAGTGATTCCGACAGGGGGTACGACAATGAGCAGTTCTTC	CATSDSDRGYDNEQFF
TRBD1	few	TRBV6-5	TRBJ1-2	TGTGCCAGCAGTATAAAACGACAGGGCGGCTATGGCTACACCTTC	CASSIKRQGGYGYTF
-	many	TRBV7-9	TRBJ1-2	TGTGCCAGCAGCTTAGCAACAGACTATGGCTACACCTTC	CASSLATDYGYTF
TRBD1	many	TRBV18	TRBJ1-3	TGTGCCAGCTCGTCGGGGACAGCTCCACGAGGAAACACCATATATTTT	CASSSGTAPRGNTIYF
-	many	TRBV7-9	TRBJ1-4	TGTGCCAGCAGCTTAGTCACCAATGAAAAACTGTTTTTT	CASSLVTNEKLFF
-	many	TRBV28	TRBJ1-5	TGTGCCAGCATGGGCTTACTCAATCAGCCCCAGCATTTT	CASMGLLNQPQHF
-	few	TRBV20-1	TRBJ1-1	TGCAGTGCTCCCGGGGGCTTGAACACTGAAGCTTTCTTT	CSAPGGLNTEAFF